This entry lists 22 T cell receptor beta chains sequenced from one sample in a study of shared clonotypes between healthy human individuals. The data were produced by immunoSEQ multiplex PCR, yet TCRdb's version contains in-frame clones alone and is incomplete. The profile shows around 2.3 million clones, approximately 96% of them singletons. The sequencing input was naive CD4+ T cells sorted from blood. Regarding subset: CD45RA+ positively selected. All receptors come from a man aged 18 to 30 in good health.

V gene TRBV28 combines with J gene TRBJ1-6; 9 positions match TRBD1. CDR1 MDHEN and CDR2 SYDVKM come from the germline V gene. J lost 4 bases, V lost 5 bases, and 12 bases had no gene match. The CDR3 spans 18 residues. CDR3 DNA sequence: TGTGCCAGCAGTCTACCTCCCCTAGGGACAGGGTATAATTCACCCCTCCACTTT. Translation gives CASSLPPLGTGYNSPLHF. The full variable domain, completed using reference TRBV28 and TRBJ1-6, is DVKVTQSSRYLVKRTGEKVFLECVQDMDHENMFWYRQDPGLGLRLIYFSYDVKMKEKGDIPEGYSVSREKKERFSLILESASTNQTSMYLCASSLPPLGTGYNSPLHFGNGTRLTVT.

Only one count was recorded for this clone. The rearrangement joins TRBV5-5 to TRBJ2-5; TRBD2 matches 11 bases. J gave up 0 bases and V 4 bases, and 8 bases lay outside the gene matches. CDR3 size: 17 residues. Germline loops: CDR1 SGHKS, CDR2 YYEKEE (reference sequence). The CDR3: CASSVTLAGGHQETQYF. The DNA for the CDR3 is TGTGCCAGCAGCGTGACCCTAGCGGGGGGCCACCAAGAGACCCAGTACTTC.

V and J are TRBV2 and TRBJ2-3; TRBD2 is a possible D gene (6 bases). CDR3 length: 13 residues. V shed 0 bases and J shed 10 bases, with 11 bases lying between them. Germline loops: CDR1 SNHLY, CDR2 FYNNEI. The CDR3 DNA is TGTGCCAGCAGTGAAGCGCGGGGAGCTTCGCAGTATTTT. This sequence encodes CASSEARGASQYF.

The CDR3 DNA reads TGTGCCAGCAGTATGCCGGGACAGGGTGCCAAAAACATTCAGTACTTC. Amino acid sequence: CASSMPGQGAKNIQYF. The chain is built from TRBV28 and TRBJ2-4; 9 positions agree with TRBD1. Losses at the gene ends were 5 bases for V and 1 base for J; bases not matched to a gene: 6. The CDR3 totals 16 residues. Germline-derived CDR1 and CDR2 are MDHEN and SYDVKM.

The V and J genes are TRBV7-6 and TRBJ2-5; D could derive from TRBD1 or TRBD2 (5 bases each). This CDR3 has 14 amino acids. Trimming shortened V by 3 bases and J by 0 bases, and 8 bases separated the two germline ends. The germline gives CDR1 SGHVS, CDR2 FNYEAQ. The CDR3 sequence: CASSFGTYQETQYF. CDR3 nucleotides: TGTGCCAGCAGCTTCGGGACCTACCAAGAGACCCAGTACTTC. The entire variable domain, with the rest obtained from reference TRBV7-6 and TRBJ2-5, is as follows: GAGVSQSPRYKVTKRGQDVALRCDPISGHVSLYWYRQALGQGPEFLTYFNYEAQQDKSGLPNDRFSAERPEGSISTLTIQRTEQRDSAMYRCASSFGTYQETQYFGPGTRLLVL.

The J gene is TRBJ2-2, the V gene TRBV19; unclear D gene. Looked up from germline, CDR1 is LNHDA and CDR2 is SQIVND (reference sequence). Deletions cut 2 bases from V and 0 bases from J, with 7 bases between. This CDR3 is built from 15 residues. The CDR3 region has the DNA TGTGCCAGTAGTATAAGCCGCCCGAACACCGGGGAGCTGTTTTTT. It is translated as CASSISRPNTGELFF.

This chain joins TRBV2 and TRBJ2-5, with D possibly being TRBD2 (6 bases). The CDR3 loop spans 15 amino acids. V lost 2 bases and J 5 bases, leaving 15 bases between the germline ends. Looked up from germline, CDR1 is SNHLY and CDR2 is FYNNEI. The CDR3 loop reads CASSETVTRVETQYF. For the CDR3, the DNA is TGTGCCAGCAGTGAAACCGTGACTAGGGTGGAGACCCAGTACTTC.

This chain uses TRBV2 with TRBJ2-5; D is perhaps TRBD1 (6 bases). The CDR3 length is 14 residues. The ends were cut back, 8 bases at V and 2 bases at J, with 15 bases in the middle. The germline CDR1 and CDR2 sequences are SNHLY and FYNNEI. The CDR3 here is CASPPGQSQETQYF. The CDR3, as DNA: TGTGCCAGCCCCCCTGGACAGAGTCAAGAGACCCAGTACTTC.

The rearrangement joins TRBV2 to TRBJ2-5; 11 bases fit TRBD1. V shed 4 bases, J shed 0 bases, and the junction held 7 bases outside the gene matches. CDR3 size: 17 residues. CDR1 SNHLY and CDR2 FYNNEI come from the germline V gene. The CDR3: CASSGIGTGGYQETQYF. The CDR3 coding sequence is TGTGCCAGCAGTGGAATAGGGACAGGGGGTTACCAAGAGACCCAGTACTTC.

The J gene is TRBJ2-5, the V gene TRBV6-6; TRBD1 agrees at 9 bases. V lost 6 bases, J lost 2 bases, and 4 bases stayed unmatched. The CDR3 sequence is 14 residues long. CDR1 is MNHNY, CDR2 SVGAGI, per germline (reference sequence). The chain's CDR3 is CASSTGTGQETQYF. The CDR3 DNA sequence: TGTGCCAGCAGCACCGGGACAGGGCAAGAGACCCAGTACTTC.

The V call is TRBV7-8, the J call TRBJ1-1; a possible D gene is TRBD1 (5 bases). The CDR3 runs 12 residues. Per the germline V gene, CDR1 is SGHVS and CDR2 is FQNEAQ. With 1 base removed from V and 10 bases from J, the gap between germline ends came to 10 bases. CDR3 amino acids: CASSLEGSGAFF. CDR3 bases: TGTGCCAGCAGCTTAGAGGGGAGCGGAGCTTTCTTT.

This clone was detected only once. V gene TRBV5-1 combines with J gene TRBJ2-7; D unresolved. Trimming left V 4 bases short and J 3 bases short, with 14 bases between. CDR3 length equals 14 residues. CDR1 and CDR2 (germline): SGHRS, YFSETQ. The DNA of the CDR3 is TGCGCCAGCAGCCTGAAAGAGGTGGGCTACGAGCAGTACTTC. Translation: CASSLKEVGYEQYF. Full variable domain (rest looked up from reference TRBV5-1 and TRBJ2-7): KAGVTQTPRYLIKTRGQQVTLSCSPISGHRSVSWYQQTPGQGLQFLFEYFSETQRNKGNFPGRFSGRQFSNSRSEMNVSTLELGDSALYLCASSLKEVGYEQYFGPGTRLTVT.

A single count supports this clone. CDR3 coding DNA: TGTGCCACCCGACAGGGGTCGTCAGATACGCAGTATTTT. It yields the protein CATRQGSSDTQYF. The chain couples TRBV2 to TRBJ2-3; 8 bases are shared with TRBD1. This CDR3 has 13 amino acids. Trimming cost V 10 bases and J 4 bases; bases outside gene matches: 7. Germline loops: CDR1 SNHLY, CDR2 FYNNEI. The variable domain in full, completed from reference TRBV2 and TRBJ2-3, reads EPEVTQTPSHQVTQMGQEVILRCVPISNHLYFYWYRQILGQKVEFLVSFYNNEISEKSEIFDDQFSVERPDGSNFTLKIRSTKLEDSAMYFCATRQGSSDTQYFGPGTRLTVL.

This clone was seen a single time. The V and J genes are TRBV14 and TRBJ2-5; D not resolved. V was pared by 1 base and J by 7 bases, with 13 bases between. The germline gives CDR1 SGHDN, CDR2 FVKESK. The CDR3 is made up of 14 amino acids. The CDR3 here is CASSQVSVGGTQYF. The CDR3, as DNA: TGTGCCAGCAGCCAAGTTTCAGTGGGCGGGACCCAGTACTTC.

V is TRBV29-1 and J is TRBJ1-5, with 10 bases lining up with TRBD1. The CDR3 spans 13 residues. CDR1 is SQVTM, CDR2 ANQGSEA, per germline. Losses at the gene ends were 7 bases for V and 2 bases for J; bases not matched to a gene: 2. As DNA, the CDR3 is TGCAGCGCCGGACAGGGGGGCAATCAGCCCCAGCATTTT. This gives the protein CSAGQGGNQPQHF. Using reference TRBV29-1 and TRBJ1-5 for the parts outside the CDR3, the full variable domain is SAVISQKPSRDICQRGTSLTIQCQVDSQVTMMFWYRQQPGQSLTLIATANQGSEATYESGFVIDKFPISRPNLTFSTLTVSNMSPEDSSIYLCSAGQGGNQPQHFGDGTRLSIL.

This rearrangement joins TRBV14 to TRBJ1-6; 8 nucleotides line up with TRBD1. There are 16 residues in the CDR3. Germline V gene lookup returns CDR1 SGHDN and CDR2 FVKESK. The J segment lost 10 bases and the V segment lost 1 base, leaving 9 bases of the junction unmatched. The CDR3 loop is CASSQGDRRPGSPLHF. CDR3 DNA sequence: TGTGCCAGCAGCCAAGGGGACAGGCGCCCAGGGTCACCCCTCCACTTT.

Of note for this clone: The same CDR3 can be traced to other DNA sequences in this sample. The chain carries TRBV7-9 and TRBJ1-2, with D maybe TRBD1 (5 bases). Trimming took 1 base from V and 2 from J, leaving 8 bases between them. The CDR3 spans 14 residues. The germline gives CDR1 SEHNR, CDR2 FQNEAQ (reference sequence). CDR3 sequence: CASSLVTGNYGYTF. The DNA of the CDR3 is TGTGCCAGCAGCTTAGTTACAGGAAACTATGGCTACACCTTC.

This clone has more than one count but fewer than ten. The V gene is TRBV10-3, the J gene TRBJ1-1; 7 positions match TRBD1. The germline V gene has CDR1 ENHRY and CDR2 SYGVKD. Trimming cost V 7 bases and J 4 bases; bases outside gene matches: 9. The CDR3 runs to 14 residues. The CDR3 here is CAIIGQEGGTEAFF. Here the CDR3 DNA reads TGTGCCATCATCGGACAGGAAGGGGGCACTGAAGCTTTCTTT.

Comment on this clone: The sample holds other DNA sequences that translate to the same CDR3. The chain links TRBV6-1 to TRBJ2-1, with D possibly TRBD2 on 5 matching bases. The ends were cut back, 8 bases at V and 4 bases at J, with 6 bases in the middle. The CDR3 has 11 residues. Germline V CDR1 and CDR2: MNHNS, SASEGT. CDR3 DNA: TGTGCCAGCGGCGGGTACAATGAGCAGTTCTTC. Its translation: CASGGYNEQFF.

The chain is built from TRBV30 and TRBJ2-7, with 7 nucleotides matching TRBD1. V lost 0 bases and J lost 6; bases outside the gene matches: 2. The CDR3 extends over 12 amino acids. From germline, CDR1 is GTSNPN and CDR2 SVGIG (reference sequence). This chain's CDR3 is CAWSVGTAEQYF. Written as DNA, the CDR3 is TGTGCCTGGAGTGTAGGGACAGCCGAGCAGTACTTC.

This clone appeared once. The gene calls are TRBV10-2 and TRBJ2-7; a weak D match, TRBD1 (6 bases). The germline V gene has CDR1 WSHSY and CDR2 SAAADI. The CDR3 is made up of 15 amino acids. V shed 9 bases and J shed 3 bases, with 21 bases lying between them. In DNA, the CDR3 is TGCGCCAGTACGGCCGGGACAAAGACGGTCTACGAGCAGTACTTC. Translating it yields CASTAGTKTVYEQYF.

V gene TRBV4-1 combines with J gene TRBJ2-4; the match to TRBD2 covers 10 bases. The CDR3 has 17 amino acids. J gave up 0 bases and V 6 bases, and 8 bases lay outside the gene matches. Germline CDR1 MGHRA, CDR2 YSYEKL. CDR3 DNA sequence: TGCGCCAGCAGACAACGACTAGCGGGTTTAGCCAAAAACATTCAGTACTTC. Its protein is CASRQRLAGLAKNIQYF.